This T cell receptor beta chain was identified during a study of OX40 agonist ivuxolimab in advanced cancers. The germline V and J ends were trimmed by 5 bases and 5 bases, with 14 bases remaining between them. The germline CDR1 and CDR2 sequences are SGHRS and YFSETQ. CDR3 length: 14 amino acids. In the case of this clone: Its specificity is not known.

Overall study results and limits: Some nonresponders likewise displayed low normalized T-cell clonal expansion.

Assay: immunoSEQ multiplex PCR; the TCRdb copy retains only in-frame clones and omits some. The repertoire consists of 73,000 or so clones, with roughly 80% occurring once and the leading ten covering 0.42%. The source material was CD4+ or CD8+ T cells sorted from blood, sampled in a trial of the OX40 agonist ivuxolimab. The rearrangement links TRBV5-1 to TRBJ2-1, with a tentative D call TRBD2 (6 bases). The TCR comes from an adult with an advanced solid tumor such as melanoma, head and neck, liver or kidney cancer. In DNA form, the CDR3 reads TGCGCCAGCAGACAACCCGGGACTCACAATGAGCAGTTCTTC. Encoded protein: CASRQPGTHNEQFF.